This entry is about one TCR beta chain. The specificity of this receptor is unknown. Per-base qualities were not stored, and no clone one base away is much larger. The CDR3, cysteine through phenylalanine, is 13 amino acids long. Only CDR3 DNA is held: 39 bases, read in frame from base 1. The germline ends are 13 bases apart after V is trimmed by 5 bases and J by 5 bases. From a lookup of the germline V gene, CDR1 and CDR2 are MNHEY and SVGAGI. The data were obtained in a study of shared T cell receptors in the human thymus (dated by TCRdb to the early 2020s). In terms of the full investigation: The study examined how self-reactive, shared T-cell receptor alpha chains are generated in the human thymus.

The library came from the immunoSEQ multiplex PCR assay. Imported from immuneACCESS, the table was reduced by TCRdb to in-frame sequences with V and J called. These copies leave out some clones; in studies compared against another copy, an unresolved V gene accounts for under half, and the cause of the remainder is not known. The sample table holds a few hundred thousand clones, of which 95% were seen once. 0.015% to 0.02% of the sample is in the top ten clones. The sequence joins TRBV6-5 to TRBJ2-7; TRBD2 could be the D gene, as 5 bases match. The sequence came from a human donor. The sample taken for sequencing was thymocytes. The CDR3 here reads CASSPRTFNEQYF. The bases are TGTGCCAGCAGTCCCCGGACTTTCAACGAGCAGTACTTC.